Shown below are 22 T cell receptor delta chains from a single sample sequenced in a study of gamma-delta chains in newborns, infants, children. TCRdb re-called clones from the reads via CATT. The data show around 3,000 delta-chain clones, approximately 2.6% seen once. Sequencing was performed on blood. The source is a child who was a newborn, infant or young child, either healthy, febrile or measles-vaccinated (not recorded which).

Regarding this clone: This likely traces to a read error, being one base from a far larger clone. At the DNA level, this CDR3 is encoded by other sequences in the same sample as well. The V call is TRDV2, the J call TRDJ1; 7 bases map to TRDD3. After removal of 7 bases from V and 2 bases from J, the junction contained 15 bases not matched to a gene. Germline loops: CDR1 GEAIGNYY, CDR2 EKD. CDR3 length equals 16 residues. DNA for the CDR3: TGTGCCTGCGACTTGCTGGGGGCCACCCCGACCGATAAACTCATCTTT. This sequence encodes CACDLLGATPTDKLIF.

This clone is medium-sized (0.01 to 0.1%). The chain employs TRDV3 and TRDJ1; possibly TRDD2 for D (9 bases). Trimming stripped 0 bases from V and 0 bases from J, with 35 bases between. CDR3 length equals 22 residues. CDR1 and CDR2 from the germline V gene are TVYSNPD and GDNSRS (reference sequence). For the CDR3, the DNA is TGTGCCTTTAGTCCCCCTTCCTACGGGATCTCTGGGGGAGAACGGTACACCGATAAACTCATCTTT. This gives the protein CAFSPPSYGISGGERYTDKLIF.

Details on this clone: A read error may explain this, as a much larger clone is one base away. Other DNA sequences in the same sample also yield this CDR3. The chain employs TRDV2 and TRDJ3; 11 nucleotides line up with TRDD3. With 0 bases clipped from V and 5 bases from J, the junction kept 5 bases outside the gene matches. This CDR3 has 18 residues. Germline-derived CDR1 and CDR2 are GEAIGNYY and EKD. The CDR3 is CACDTVLGDTRDTRQMFF. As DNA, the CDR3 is TGTGCCTGTGACACCGTGCTGGGGGATACCCGGGACACCCGACAGATGTTTTTC.

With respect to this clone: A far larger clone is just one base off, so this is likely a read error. This CDR3 reads CACDTVGLNTDKLIF. CDR3 in DNA: TGTGCCTGTGACACCGTGGGGCTAAACACCGATAAACTCATCTTC. No J gene was assigned, while the V gene was called as TRDV2; TRDD3 reflects the table's D call only, with no check against the DNA. The germline V gene encodes CDR1 GEAIGNYY and CDR2 EKD. This CDR3 region has 15 residues.

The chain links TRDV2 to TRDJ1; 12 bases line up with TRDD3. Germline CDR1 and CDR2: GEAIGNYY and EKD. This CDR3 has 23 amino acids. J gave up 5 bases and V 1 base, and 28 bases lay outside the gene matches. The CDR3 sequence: CACDTIGSLLPDSLGDTGDKLIF. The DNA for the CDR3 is TGTGCCTGTGACACTATTGGATCTCTCCTACCCGATTCGCTGGGGGATACGGGGGATAAACTCATCTTT.

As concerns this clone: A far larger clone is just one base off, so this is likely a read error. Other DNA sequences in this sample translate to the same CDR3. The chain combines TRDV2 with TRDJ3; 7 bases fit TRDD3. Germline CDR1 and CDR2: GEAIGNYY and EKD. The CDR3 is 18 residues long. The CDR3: CACDTTGASSRDTRQMFF. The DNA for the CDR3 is TGTGCCTGTGACACCACTGGGGCGAGCTCCCGGGACACCCGACAGATGTTTTTC.

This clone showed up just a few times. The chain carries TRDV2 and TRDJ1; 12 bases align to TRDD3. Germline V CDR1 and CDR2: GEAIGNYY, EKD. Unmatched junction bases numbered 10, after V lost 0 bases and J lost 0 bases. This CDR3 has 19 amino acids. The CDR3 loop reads CACDTVSGGYAKYTDKLIF. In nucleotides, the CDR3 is TGTGCCTGTGACACCGTCTCTGGGGGATACGCAAAGTACACCGATAAACTCATCTTT.

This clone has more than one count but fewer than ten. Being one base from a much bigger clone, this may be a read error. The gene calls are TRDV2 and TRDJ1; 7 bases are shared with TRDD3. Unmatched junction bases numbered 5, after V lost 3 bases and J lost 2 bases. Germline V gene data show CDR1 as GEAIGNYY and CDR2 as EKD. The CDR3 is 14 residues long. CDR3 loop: CACDSILGTDKLIF. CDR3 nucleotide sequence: TGTGCCTGTGACTCGATACTGGGGACCGATAAACTCATCTTT.

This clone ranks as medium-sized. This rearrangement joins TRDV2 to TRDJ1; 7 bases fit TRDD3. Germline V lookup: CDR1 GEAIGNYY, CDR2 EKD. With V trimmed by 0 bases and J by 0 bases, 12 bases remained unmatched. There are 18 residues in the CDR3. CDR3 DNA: TGTGCCTGTGACACCGTCGGGGTGGGGGACGGAAACACCGATAAACTCATCTTT. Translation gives CACDTVGVGDGNTDKLIF.

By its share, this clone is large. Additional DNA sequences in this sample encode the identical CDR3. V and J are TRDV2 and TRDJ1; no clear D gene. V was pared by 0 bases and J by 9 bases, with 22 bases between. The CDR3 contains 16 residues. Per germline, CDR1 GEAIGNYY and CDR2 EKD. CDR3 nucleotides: TGTGCCTGTGACACCGTGGAGGGTTCCGGGTCTACGGAACTCATCTTT. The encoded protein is CACDTVEGSGSTELIF.

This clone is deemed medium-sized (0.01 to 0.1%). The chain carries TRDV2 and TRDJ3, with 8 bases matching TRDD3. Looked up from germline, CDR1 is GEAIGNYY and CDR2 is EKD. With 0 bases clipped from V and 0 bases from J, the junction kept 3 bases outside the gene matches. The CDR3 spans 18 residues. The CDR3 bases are TGTGCCTGTGACACCCTGGGGGACGACTCCTGGGACACCCGACAGATGTTTTTC. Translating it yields CACDTLGDDSWDTRQMFF.

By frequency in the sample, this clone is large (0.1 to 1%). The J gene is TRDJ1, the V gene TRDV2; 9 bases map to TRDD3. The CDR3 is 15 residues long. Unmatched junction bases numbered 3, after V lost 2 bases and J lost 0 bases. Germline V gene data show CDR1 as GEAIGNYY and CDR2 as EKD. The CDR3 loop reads CACDRLGDHTDKLIF. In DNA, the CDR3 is TGTGCCTGTGACAGACTGGGGGACCACACCGATAAACTCATCTTT.

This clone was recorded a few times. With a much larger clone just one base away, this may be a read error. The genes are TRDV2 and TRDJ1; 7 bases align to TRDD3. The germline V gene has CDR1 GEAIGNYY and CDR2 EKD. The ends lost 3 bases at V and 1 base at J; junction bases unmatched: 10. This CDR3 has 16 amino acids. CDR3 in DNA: TGTGCCTGTGACCTACTGGGGTATACGGGCACCGATAAACTCATCTTT. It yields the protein CACDLLGYTGTDKLIF.

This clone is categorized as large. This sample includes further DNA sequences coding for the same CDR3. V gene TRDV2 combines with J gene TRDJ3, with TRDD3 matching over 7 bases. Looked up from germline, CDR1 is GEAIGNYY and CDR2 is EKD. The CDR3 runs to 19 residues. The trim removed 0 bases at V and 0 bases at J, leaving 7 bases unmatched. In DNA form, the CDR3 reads TGTGCCTGTGACACCGTGGGGATATTGAGCTCCTGGGACACCCGACAGATGTTTTTC. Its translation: CACDTVGILSSWDTRQMFF.

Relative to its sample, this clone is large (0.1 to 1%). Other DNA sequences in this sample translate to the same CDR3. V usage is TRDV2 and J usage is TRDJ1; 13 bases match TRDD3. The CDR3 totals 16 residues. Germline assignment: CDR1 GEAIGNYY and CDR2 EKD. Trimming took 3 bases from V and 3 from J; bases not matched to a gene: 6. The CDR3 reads CACDGLLGDTSDKLIF. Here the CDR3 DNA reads TGTGCCTGTGACGGCTTACTGGGGGATACGTCCGATAAACTCATCTTT.

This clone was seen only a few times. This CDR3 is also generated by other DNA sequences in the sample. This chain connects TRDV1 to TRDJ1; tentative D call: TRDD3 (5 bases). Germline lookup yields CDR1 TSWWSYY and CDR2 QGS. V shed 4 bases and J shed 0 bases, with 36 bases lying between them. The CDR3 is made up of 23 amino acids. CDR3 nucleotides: TGTGCTCTTGGGGCAGCCCGGACAGGAGAGGAGGGGACATCCAACCCGTACACCGATAAACTCATCTTT. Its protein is CALGAARTGEEGTSNPYTDKLIF.

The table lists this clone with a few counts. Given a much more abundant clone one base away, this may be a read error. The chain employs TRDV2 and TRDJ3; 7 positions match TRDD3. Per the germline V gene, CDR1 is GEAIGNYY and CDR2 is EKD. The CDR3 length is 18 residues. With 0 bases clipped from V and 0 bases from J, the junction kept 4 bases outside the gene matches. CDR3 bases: TGTGCCTGTGACACCGCGGATACGTTCTCCTGGGACACCCGACAGATGTTTTTC. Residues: CACDTADTFSWDTRQMFF.

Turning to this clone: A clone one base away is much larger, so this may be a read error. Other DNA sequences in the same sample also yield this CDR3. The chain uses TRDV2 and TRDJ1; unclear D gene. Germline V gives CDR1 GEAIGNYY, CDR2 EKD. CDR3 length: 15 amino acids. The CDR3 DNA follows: TGTGCCTGTGACACCGTGGATGCCTCGTCCGATAAACTCATCTTC. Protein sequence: CACDTVDASSDKLIF.

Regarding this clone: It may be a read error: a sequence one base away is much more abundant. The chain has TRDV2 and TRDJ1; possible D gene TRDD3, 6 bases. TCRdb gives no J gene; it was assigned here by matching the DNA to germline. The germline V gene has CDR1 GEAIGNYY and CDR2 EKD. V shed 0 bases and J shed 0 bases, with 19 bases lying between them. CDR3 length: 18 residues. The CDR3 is CACDTGGDRRTYTDKLIF. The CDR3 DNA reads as TGTGCCTGTGACACCGGCGGGGATCGAAGGACGTACACCGATAAACTCATCTTT.

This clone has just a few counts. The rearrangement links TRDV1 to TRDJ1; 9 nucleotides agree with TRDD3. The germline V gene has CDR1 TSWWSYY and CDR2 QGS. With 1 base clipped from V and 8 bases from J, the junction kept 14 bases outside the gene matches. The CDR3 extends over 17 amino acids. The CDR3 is CALGERDPPYWGTKLIF. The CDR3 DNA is TGTGCTCTTGGGGAACGTGATCCTCCGTACTGGGGGACCAAACTCATCTTT.

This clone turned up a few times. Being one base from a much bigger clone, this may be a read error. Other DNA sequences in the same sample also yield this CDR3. The CDR3 coding sequence is TGTGCCTGTGATACCGTGGGCCCGGGGGGCCCGTCCACCGATAAACTCATCTTT. Translated, it gives CACDTVGPGGPSTDKLIF. V is TRDV2 and J is TRDJ1; D is possibly TRDD3 (5 bases). Germline assignment: CDR1 GEAIGNYY and CDR2 EKD. The V and J ends lost 4 bases and 1 base respectively, with 24 bases between them. This CDR3 is 18 amino acids long.

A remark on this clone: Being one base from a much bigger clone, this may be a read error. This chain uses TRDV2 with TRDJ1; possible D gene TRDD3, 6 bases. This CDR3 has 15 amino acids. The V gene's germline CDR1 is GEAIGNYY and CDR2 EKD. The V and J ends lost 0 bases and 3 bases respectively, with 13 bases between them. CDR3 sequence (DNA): TGTGCCTGTGACACCGTGGGGATCGGGCCCGATAAACTCATCTTT. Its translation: CACDTVGIGPDKLIF.